This entry is about one T cell receptor beta chain. TCRdb reprocessed the PCR reads with MiXCR, giving one entry per CDR3 protein. The sample records more than 450,000 distinct CDR3 sequences, 20% to 25% being singletons. This specimen belongs to a study of molecular identifiers for immune sequencing clone quantification. Trimming cost V 5 bases and J 12 bases, with 17 bases left between them. The CDR3 contains 12 residues. CDR1 DFQATT and CDR2 SNEGSKA come from the germline V gene (reference sequence). Input material: naive CD8+ T cells from blood, with Jurkat cell RNA spiked in. The subset here: FACS-sorted CD8+CD4-CCR7+CD45RA+ naive T cells. The rearrangement joins TRBV20-1 to TRBJ2-1, with D tentatively TRBD1 or TRBD2 (5 bases each). The clonotype originates from a human donor in good health. Some libraries in this study had Jurkat cell RNA spiked in. In DNA, the CDR3 is TGCAGTGCTTCCCTTTTGGGGGACCTGCAGTTCTTC. It yields the protein CSASLLGDLQFF.